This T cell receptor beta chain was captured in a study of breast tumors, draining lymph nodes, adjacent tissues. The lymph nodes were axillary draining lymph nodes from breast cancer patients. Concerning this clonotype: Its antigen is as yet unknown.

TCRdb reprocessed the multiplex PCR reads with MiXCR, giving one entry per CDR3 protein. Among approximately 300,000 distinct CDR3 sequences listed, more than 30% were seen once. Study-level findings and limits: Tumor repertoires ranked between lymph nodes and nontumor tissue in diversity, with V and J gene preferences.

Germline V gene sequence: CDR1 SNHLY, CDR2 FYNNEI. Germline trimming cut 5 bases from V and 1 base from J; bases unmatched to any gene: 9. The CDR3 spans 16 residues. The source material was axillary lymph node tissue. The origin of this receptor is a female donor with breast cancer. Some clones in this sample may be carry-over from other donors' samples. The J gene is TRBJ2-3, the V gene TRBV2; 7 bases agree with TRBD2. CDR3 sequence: CASSIERRGGTDTQYF. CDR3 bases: TGTGCCAGCAGTATTGAACGACGGGGGGGCACAGATACGCAGTATTTT.